The entry below gives a single T cell receptor beta chain sequence along with its context. Its antigen remains unknown. TCRdb re-analysed the reads in MiXCR, keeping a single row per CDR3 protein. The data show 300,000 to 400,000 distinct CDR3 sequences, roughly 29% seen once. These data originate in a study of T cell repertoires in cytomegalovirus infection. Study overall: As its CMV epitopes, the study selected recently identified HLA-C-restricted and well-studied HLA-B-restricted targets. Matching HLA type, along with CMV infection, was indicated by public TCR beta signatures. Study-wide points: Individuals carrying CMV plus the relevant HLA were identified by cumulative frequency of public TCR beta families. There were HLA-C-restricted CMV-specific TCR beta clonotypes dominating the ex vivo response.

Per germline, CDR1 SGHAT and CDR2 FQNNGV. Trimming at V came to 5 bases and at J to 6 bases, leaving 7 bases not matched to a gene. The CDR3 length is 15 residues. Sequenced material: cultured PBMCs, taken from culture after CMV antigen stimulation. The chain uses TRBV11-2 and TRBJ2-2, with TRBD2 identical over 9 bases. The clonotype was recovered from a human donor in good health (CMV status not recorded). Some clones in this sample may be carry-over from other donors' samples. CDR3 sequence: CASSLSGGLAGELFF. Written as DNA, the CDR3 is TGTGCCAGCAGCCTCAGCGGGGGGCTGGCCGGGGAGCTGTTTTTT.